These T cell receptor beta chains were read from a single sample in a study of OX40 agonist ivuxolimab in advanced cancers. Sequencing used immunoSEQ multiplex PCR; TCRdb keeps in-frame clones, though not all of them. The sample carries 25,000 to 35,000 clones, almost 85% recorded once. Here the sequenced sample was CD4+ or CD8+ T cells sorted from blood, taken in a trial of the OX40 agonist ivuxolimab. The receptors stem from an adult with an advanced solid tumor such as melanoma, head and neck, liver or kidney cancer. Both conserved end residues are part of each CDR3. D genes are given only for firm matches.

V gene	D gene	J gene	CDR3 DNA	CDR3 protein
TRBV27	TRBD1	TRBJ2-1	TGTGCCAGCAGTTTAGGGGCAGGGGGCTACAATGAGCAGTTCTTC	CASSLGAGGYNEQFF
TRBV6-6	.	TRBJ1-5	TGTGCCAGCGGACCTGGTCAGCCCCAGCATTTT	CASGPGQPQHF
TRBV27	.	TRBJ2-3	TGTGCCAGCAGTTGGACGGCTAGCACAGATACGCAGTATTTT	CASSWTASTDTQYF
TRBV7-9	TRBD1	TRBJ1-2	TGTGCCAGCACCGGATGGACAGGGCTGACGTTAGATGGCTACACCTTC	CASTGWTGLTLDGYTF
TRBV9	.	TRBJ1-1	TGTGCCAGCAGCGTAGTGGGAGGCCTGAACACTGAAGCTTTCTTT	CASSVVGGLNTEAFF
TRBV5-6	.	TRBJ2-7	TGTGCCAGCAGCTTGGTAGGGATTAAAGACGAGCAGTACTTC	CASSLVGIKDEQYF
TRBV6-6	.	TRBJ2-7	TGTGCCAGCAGTTTAACCCGACTAGACGAGCAGTACTTC	CASSLTRLDEQYF
TRBV19	.	TRBJ1-1	TGTGCCAGTAGTATCCCGGGGGCTGAAGCTTTCTTT	CASSIPGAEAFF
TRBV7-9	TRBD2	TRBJ2-1	TGTGCCAGTTATAGCGGGGGGAGCTACAATGAGCAGTTCTTC	CASYSGGSYNEQFF
TRBV10-3	.	TRBJ2-7	TGTGCCATCAGTTTGGAGGGGAGAGCCTACGAGCAGTACTTC	CAISLEGRAYEQYF